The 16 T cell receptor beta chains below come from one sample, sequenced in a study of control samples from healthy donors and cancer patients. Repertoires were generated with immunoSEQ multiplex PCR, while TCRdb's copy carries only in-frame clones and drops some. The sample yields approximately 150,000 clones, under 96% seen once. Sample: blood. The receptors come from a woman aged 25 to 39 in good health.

CDR3 in DNA: TGTGCCATCAGTGAGGGCAGGGGAATGGAGACCCAGTACTTC. Translating it yields CAISEGRGMETQYF. The rearrangement links TRBV10-3 to TRBJ2-5, with D possibly TRBD1 on 6 matching bases. V was clipped by 2 bases and J by 5 bases, with 12 bases between them. CDR1 is ENHRY, CDR2 SYGVKD, per germline. The CDR3 totals 14 residues.

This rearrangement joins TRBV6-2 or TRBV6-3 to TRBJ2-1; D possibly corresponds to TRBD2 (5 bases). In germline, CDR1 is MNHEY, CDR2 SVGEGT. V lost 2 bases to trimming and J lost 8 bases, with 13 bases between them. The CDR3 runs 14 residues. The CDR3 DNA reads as TGTGCCAGCAGTTACCGACCGGGATTCCATGAGCAGTTCTTC. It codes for CASSYRPGFHEQFF.

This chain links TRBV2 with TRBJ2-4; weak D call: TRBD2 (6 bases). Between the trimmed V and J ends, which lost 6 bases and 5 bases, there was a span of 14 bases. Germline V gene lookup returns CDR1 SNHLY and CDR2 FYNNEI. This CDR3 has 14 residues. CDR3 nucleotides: TGTGCCAGCAGCTCCCCGGGACTTGAAAACATTCAGTACTTC. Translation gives CASSSPGLENIQYF.

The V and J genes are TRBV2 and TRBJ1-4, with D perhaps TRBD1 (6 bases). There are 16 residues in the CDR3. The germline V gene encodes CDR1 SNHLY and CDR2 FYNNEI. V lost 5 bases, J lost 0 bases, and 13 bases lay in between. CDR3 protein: CASSIDRSATNEKLFF. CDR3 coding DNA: TGTGCCAGCAGTATCGACAGGTCGGCAACTAATGAAAAACTGTTTTTT.

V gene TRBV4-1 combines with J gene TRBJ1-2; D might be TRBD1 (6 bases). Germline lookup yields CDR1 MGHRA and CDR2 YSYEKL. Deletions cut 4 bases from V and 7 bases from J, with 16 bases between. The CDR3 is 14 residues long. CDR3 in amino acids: CASSRPGQLSGYTF. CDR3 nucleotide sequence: TGCGCCAGCAGCCGCCCCGGACAGCTTTCTGGCTACACCTTC.

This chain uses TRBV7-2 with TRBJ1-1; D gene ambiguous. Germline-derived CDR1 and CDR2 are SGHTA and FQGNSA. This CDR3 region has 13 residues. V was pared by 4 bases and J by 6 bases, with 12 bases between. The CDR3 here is CASSSRFHPEAFF. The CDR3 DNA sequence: TGTGCCAGCAGCTCACGATTCCACCCTGAAGCTTTCTTT.

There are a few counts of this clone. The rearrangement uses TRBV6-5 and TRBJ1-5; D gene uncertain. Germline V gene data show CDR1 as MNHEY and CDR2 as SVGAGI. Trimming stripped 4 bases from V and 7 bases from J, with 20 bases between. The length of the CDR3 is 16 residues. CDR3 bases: TGTGCCAGCAGTTCGGAAGGGTCCCGACTAAAACAGCCCCAGCATTTT. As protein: CASSSEGSRLKQPQHF.

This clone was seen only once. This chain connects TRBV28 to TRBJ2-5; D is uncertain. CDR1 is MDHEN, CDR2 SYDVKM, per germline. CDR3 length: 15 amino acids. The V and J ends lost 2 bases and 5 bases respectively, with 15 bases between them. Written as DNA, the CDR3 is TGTGCCAGCAGTTTAGCACCCCAAGATCGGGAGACCCAGTACTTC. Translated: CASSLAPQDRETQYF. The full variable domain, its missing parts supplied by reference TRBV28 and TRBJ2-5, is DVKVTQSSRYLVKRTGEKVFLECVQDMDHENMFWYRQDPGLGLRLIYFSYDVKMKEKGDIPEGYSVSREKKERFSLILESASTNQTSMYLCASSLAPQDRETQYFGPGTRLLVL.

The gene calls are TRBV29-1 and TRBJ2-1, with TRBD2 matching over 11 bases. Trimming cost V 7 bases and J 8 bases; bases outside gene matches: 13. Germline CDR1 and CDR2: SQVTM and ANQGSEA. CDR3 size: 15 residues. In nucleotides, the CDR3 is TGCAGCGGGCATCCGGGACTAGCGGTTTGGGATGAGCAGTTCTTC. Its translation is CSGHPGLAVWDEQFF.

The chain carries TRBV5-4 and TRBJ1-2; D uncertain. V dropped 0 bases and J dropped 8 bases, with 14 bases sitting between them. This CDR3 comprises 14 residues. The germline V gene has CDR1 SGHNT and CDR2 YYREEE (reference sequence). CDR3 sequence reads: CASSLAMVAGGYTF. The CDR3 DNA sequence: TGTGCCAGCAGCTTGGCCATGGTGGCAGGAGGCTACACCTTC. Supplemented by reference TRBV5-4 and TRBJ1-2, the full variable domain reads ETGVTQSPTHLIKTRGQQVTLRCSSQSGHNTVSWYQQALGQGPQFIFQYYREEENGRGNFPPRFSGLQFPNYSSELNVNALELDDSALYLCASSLAMVAGGYTFGSGTRLTVV.

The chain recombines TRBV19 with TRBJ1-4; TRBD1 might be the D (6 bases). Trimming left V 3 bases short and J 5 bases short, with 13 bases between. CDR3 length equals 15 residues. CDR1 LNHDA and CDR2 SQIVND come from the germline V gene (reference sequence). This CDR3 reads CASSISGQLNEKLFF. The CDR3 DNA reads TGTGCCAGTAGTATCTCCGGACAGCTGAATGAAAAACTGTTTTTT.

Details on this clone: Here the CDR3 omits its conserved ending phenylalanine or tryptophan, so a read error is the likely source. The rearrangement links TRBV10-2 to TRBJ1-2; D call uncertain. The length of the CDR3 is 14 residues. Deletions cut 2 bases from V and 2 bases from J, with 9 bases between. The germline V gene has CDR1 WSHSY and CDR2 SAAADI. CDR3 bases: TGCGCCAGCAGTGAGCTCCCTACGAACTATGGCTACACCCTC. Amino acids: CASSELPTNYGYTL.

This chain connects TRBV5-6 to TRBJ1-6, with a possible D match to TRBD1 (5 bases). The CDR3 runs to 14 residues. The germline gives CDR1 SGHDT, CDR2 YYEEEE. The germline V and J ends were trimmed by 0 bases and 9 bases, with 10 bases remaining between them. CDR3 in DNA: TGTGCCAGCAGCTTGGCCTTGGGGCTTTCACCCCTCCACTTT. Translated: CASSLALGLSPLHF.

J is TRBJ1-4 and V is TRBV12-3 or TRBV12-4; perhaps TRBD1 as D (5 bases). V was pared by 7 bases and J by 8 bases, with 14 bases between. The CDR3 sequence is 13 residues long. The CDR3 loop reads CASKGARREKLFF. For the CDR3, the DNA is TGTGCCAGCAAAGGGGCCCGGAGGGAAAAACTGTTTTTT.

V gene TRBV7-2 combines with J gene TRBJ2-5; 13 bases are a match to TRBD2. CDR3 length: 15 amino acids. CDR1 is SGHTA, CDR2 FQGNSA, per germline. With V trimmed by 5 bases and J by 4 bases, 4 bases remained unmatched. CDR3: CASSVTSGRGETQYF. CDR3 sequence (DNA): TGTGCCAGCAGCGTCACTAGCGGGAGGGGAGAGACCCAGTACTTC.

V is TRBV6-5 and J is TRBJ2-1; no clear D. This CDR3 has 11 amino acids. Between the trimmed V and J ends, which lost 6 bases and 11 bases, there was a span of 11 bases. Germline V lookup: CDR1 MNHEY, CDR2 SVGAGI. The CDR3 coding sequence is TGTGCCAGCAGAGACCTAGGGAAGCAGTTCTTC. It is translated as CASRDLGKQFF.